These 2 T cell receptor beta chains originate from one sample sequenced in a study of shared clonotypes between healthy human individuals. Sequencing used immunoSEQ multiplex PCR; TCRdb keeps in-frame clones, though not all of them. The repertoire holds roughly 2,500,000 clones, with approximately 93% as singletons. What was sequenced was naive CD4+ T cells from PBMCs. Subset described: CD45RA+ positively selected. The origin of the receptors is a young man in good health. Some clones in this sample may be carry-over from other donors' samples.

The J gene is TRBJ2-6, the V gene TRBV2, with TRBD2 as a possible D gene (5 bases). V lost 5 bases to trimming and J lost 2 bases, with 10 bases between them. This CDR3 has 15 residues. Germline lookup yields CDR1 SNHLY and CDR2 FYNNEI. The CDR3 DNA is TGTGCCAGCAGTACTAGAGCTCCTGGGGCCAACGTCCTGACTTTC. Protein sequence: CASSTRAPGANVLTF.

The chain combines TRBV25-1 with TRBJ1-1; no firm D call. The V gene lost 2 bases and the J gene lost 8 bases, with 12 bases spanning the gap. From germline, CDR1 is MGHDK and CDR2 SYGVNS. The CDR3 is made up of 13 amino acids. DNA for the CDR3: TGTGCCAGCAGTGAACCCTCCCCGGCGGAAGCTTTCTTT. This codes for CASSEPSPAEAFF. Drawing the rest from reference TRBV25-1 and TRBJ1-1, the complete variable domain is EADIYQTPRYLVIGTGKKITLECSQTMGHDKMYWYQQDPGMELHLIHYSYGVNSTEKGDLSSESTVSRIRTEHFPLTLESARPSHTSQYLCASSEPSPAEAFFGQGTRLTVV.